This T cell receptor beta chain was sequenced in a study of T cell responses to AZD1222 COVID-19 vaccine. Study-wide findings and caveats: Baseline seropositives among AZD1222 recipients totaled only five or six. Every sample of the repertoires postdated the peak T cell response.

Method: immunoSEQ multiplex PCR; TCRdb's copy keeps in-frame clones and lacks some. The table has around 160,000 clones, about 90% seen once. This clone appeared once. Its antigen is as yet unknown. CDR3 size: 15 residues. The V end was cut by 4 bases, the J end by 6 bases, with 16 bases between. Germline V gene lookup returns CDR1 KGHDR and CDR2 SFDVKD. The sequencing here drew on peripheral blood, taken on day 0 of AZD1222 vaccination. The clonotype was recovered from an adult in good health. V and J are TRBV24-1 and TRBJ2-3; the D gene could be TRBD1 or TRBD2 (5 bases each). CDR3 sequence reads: CATSDSGTLPDTQYF. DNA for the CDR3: TGTGCCACCAGTGACTCTGGGACGCTCCCGGATACGCAGTATTTT.